Following are 17 T cell receptor beta chains from one sample sequenced in a study of CD8+CD57+ T cells in acquired aplastic anemia. Template material for TCR beta VDJ and CDR3 profiling consisted of genomic DNA. TCRdb reprocessed the reads via MiXCR and lists one record per CDR3 protein. The sample has about 220,000 distinct CDR3 sequences; almost 35% are singletons. The sequenced sample was sorted CD4+, CD8+, or CD8+CD57+ T cells (not recorded which) from PBMCs. The receptors derive from a human donor in good health, serving as a control.

This clonotype was seen many times. The V and J genes are TRBV7-9 and TRBJ1-6; D possibly corresponds to TRBD1 (5 bases). This CDR3 is 13 amino acids long. The ends were cut back, 5 bases at V and 6 bases at J, with 8 bases in the middle. Germline CDR1 SEHNR, CDR2 FQNEAQ (reference sequence). The CDR3 here is CASSRDRNSPLHF. DNA of the CDR3: TGTGCCAGCAGCCGGGACCGTAATTCACCCCTCCACTTT.

In regard to this clonotype: Given a much more abundant clone one base away, this may be a read error. This chain uses TRBV11-1 with TRBJ1-3; no firm D call. Germline V gives CDR1 SGHAT, CDR2 FQDESV (reference sequence). This CDR3 is 14 amino acids long. Trimming pared 5 bases from V and 0 bases from J, leaving 8 bases between. In DNA, the CDR3 is TGTGCCAGCAGCCGATTTGCCTCTGGAAACACCATATATTTT. Protein: CASSRFASGNTIYF.

This clonotype was detected ten times or more. The chain couples TRBV12-3 or TRBV12-4 to TRBJ1-2; tentatively, D is TRBD1 (5 bases). CDR3 length equals 14 residues. The germline V and J ends were trimmed by 7 bases and 6 bases, with 18 bases remaining between them. The DNA for the CDR3 is TGTGCCAGCACCTTCTGGGGGTTGGGGGATGGCTACACCTTC. Translating it yields CASTFWGLGDGYTF.

This clonotype was counted only a few times. The rearrangement joins TRBV5-5 to TRBJ1-5, with 7 bases identical to TRBD1. CDR3 length: 15 amino acids. J was trimmed by 5 bases and V by 7 bases; bases with no gene match: 12. Germline values: CDR1 SGHKS, CDR2 YYEKEE (reference sequence). The CDR3 DNA follows: TGTGCCAGCGCCGCCTTAGGGGGCACTTATCAGCCCCAGCATTTT. The encoded protein is CASAALGGTYQPQHF.

The CDR3 here is CASSPSGPPGGEQFF. DNA for the CDR3: TGTGCCAGCAGCCCAAGCGGGCCCCCCGGAGGTGAGCAGTTCTTC. This rearrangement joins TRBV7-3 to TRBJ2-1; tentatively, D is TRBD2 (6 bases). Germline V lookup: CDR1 SGHTA, CDR2 FQGTGA. V lost 5 bases, J lost 9 bases, and 20 bases lay in between. The CDR3 has 15 residues.

This clonotype has only a few counts. The chain carries TRBV5-6 and TRBJ2-3; TRBD2 matches 9 bases. This CDR3 contains 17 residues. Losses at the gene ends were 2 bases for V and 3 bases for J; bases not matched to a gene: 10. Germline CDR1 and CDR2: SGHDT and YYEEEE. For the CDR3, the DNA is TGTGCCAGCAGCTTTAGCGGGGGTAATCTGGTTACAGATACGCAGTATTTT. Translated, it gives CASSFSGGNLVTDTQYF.

A word on this clonotype: Just one base apart from a much larger clone, this may be a read error. The chain combines TRBV20-1 with TRBJ2-1; maybe TRBD2 (6 bases). Germline CDR1 and CDR2: DFQATT and SNEGSKA (reference sequence). This CDR3 comprises 14 residues. The CDR3 here is CSASPSGGINEQLF. CDR3 DNA sequence: TGCAGTGCTAGTCCCTCTGGGGGGATCAATGAGCAGCTCTTC.

Remarks on this clonotype: The conserved phenylalanine or tryptophan normally closing the CDR3 is absent here, so this likely arose from a read error. The V gene is TRBV4-1, the J gene TRBJ2-2, with TRBD2 matching 9 bases. The germline CDR1 and CDR2 sequences are MGHRA and YSYEKL. V shed 4 bases, J shed 4 bases, and the junction held 4 bases outside the gene matches. The CDR3 loop spans 15 amino acids. The CDR3, as DNA: TGCGCCAGCAGCCCACCAGCGGGAGGCACCGGGGAGCTGTTTCTT. It yields the protein CASSPPAGGTGELFL.

This clonotype was recorded at least ten times. The chain joins TRBV7-9 to TRBJ2-7; D tentatively fits TRBD1 or TRBD2 (5 bases each). The CDR3 is 15 residues long. V was shortened by 5 bases and J by 3 bases, with 17 bases between the two germline ends. Looked up from germline, CDR1 is SEHNR and CDR2 is FQNEAQ (reference sequence). The CDR3 bases are TGTGCCAGCAGCCCGAGGGGCAGCTCCTTCTACGAGCAGTACTTC. It codes for CASSPRGSSFYEQYF.

This clonotype has at least ten counts. V and J are TRBV2 and TRBJ1-1; TRBD1 matches 12 bases. Per the germline V gene, CDR1 is SNHLY and CDR2 is FYNNEI. There are 16 residues in the CDR3. V lost 4 bases, J lost 3 bases, and 6 bases stayed unmatched. This chain's CDR3 is CASSGGTGGADTEAFF. DNA for the CDR3: TGTGCCAGCAGTGGCGGGACAGGGGGCGCGGACACTGAAGCTTTCTTT.

There are a few counts of this clonotype. This chain links TRBV20-1 with TRBJ2-7; D uncertain. The CDR3 spans 13 residues. V was shortened by 1 base and J by 1 base, with 8 bases between the two germline ends. CDR1 and CDR2 from the germline V gene are DFQATT and SNEGSKA (reference sequence). The CDR3 protein is CSARGVSSYEQYF. In DNA form, the CDR3 reads TGCAGTGCTAGAGGGGTTAGTTCCTACGAGCAGTACTTC.

The table lists this clonotype with many counts. V gene TRBV19 combines with J gene TRBJ2-6; 10 bases are a match to TRBD2. From germline, CDR1 is LNHDA and CDR2 SQIVND (reference sequence). The CDR3 consists of 17 residues. The ends lost 3 bases at V and 2 bases at J; junction bases unmatched: 4. The CDR3: CASSIGTSVTGANVLTF. CDR3 nucleotides: TGTGCCAGTAGTATCGGGACTAGCGTCACTGGGGCCAACGTCCTGACTTTC.

The V gene is TRBV2, the J gene TRBJ2-7; 9 bases are shared with TRBD1. CDR1 and CDR2 from the germline V gene are SNHLY and FYNNEI. The CDR3 covers 14 residues. V lost 2 bases to trimming and J lost 7 bases; unmatched junction nucleotides: 6. CDR3 DNA: TGTGCCAGCAGTGAAACACAGGGGGCTGTTGAGCAGTACTTC. As protein: CASSETQGAVEQYF.

V gene TRBV27 combines with J gene TRBJ2-2; D is ambiguous. V shed 3 bases and J shed 2 bases, with 13 bases lying between them. Germline values: CDR1 MNHEY, CDR2 SMNVEV (reference sequence). The CDR3 has 16 amino acids. In DNA, the CDR3 is TGTGCCAGCAGTTTGCCACGGCGTCCTAACACCGGGGAGCTGTTTTTT. This sequence encodes CASSLPRRPNTGELFF.

This clonotype appeared once. Possible read error: a much larger clone is one base away. V and J are TRBV15 and TRBJ2-1, with 7 positions matching TRBD2. This CDR3 has 20 amino acids. Germline lookup yields CDR1 LNHNV and CDR2 YYDKDF (reference sequence). For the CDR3, the DNA is TGTGCCGCCAGCAGAGTAGTAGAAGCGGGGTTGCTGGGCTCCTACAATGAGCAGTTCTTC. Residues: CAASRVVEAGLLGSYNEQFF.

This clonotype was observed many times. This chain links TRBV9 with TRBJ1-1; tentatively, D is TRBD1 (5 bases). In germline, CDR1 is SGDLS, CDR2 YYNGEE. Trimming removed 9 bases at V and 8 bases at J, with 14 bases between. This CDR3 is built from 11 residues. Written as DNA, the CDR3 is TGTGCCAATACACGAGGGGACGAAGCTTTCTTT. Translating it yields CANTRGDEAFF.

This clonotype showed up just once. This chain connects TRBV19 to TRBJ1-5; 9 bases line up with TRBD1. V lost 4 bases to trimming and J lost 2 bases; unmatched junction nucleotides: 6. The CDR3 totals 16 residues. Germline values: CDR1 LNHDA, CDR2 SQIVND (reference sequence). CDR3 amino acids: CASSTTGGAGNQPQHF. The CDR3 DNA sequence: TGTGCCAGTAGTACAACAGGGGGCGCGGGCAATCAGCCCCAGCATTTT.